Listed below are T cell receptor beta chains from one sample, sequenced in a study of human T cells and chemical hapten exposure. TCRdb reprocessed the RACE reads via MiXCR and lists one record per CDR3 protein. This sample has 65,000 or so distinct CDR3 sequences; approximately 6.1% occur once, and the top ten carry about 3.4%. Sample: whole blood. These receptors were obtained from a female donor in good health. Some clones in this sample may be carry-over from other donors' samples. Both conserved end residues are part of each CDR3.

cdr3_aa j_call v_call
CASSTGPDTYGYTF TRBJ1-2 TRBV5-1
CASSLLGFNEKLFF TRBJ1-4 TRBV5-1
CAWSHWDRDQPQHF TRBJ1-5 TRBV30
CASSPEGRGYEQYF TRBJ2-7 TRBV18
CASSRGGARTLTEKLFF TRBJ1-4 TRBV11-2
CASSAGTGPGANVLTF TRBJ2-6 TRBV27
CASQPLAGVTDEQFF TRBJ2-1 TRBV5-1
CASSQEMIVNQPQHF TRBJ1-5 TRBV4-1
CSARATVQNSPLHF TRBJ1-6 TRBV20-1
CSARDRGQNNSPLHF TRBJ1-6 TRBV20-1
CASSSSNRQRDPRGTDTQYF TRBJ2-3 TRBV7-9
CASTRTGGEEETQYF TRBJ2-5 TRBV5-1
CASSPGQGNQPQHF TRBJ1-5 TRBV2
CASSLTTVVRNEQYF TRBJ2-7 TRBV28
CSARDAERELHEQYF TRBJ2-7 TRBV20-1
CSARDKDEQYF TRBJ2-7 TRBV20-1
CASSQALGQNYGYTF TRBJ1-2 TRBV14
CSVLDREETQYF TRBJ2-5 TRBV29-1
CASSLTENGYTF TRBJ1-2 TRBV7-9
CASSARAGTGGTNEQFF TRBJ2-1 TRBV11-2
CASSHGTVPRGYTF TRBJ1-2 TRBV25-1
CSAMGDQPQHF TRBJ1-5 TRBV20-1
CASSLAGVYVEQFF TRBJ2-1 TRBV7-9
CSVEGLAGRTDTQYF TRBJ2-3 TRBV29-1
CASSFKAGGPPDTQYF TRBJ2-3 TRBV7-2
CASTYLYRLDTEAFF TRBJ1-1 TRBV7-2
CASRLGQSTDTQYF TRBJ2-3 TRBV6-2/TRBV6-3
CAISESGQQETQYF TRBJ2-5 TRBV10-3
CASSRGTNTEAFF TRBJ1-1 TRBV7-3
CASSLDLGSTEAFF TRBJ1-1 TRBV11-2
CASSYLAGALSEQYF TRBJ2-7 TRBV28
CASIRQGNTEAFF TRBJ1-1 TRBV12-3/TRBV12-4
CASSFGSGDTQYF TRBJ2-5 TRBV27
CASSLAKQDTQYF TRBJ2-3 TRBV5-1
CASSLLKDTQYF TRBJ2-3 TRBV7-2
CASSLGGVNEQFF TRBJ2-1 TRBV5-4
CASSSTLYSNQPQHF TRBJ1-5 TRBV5-6
CASSLHGQTEAFF TRBJ1-1 TRBV27
CASSQGTLLPRDNEQFF TRBJ2-1 TRBV4-1
CASWSTEAFF TRBJ1-1 TRBV19
CASSQVPWGSPLHF TRBJ1-6 TRBV4-3
CAWSVQGEQYF TRBJ2-7 TRBV30
CASSLSAIKTQYF TRBJ2-5 TRBV28
CASSIVGANVLTF TRBJ2-6 TRBV6-5
CSARDLDSINYGYTF TRBJ1-2 TRBV20-1
CASSSMGGTSRGEAFF TRBJ1-1 TRBV21-1
CASSSAPGPVQETQYF TRBJ2-5 TRBV27
CASSFAGTGGGNTIYF TRBJ1-3 TRBV5-6
CSATKGLAGPNEQFF TRBJ2-1 TRBV20-1
CASSSAGATDTQYF TRBJ2-3 TRBV7-3
CASSLEQFYGYTF TRBJ1-2 TRBV5-4
CASSEAGGGSGANVLTF TRBJ2-6 TRBV2
CASSEDEGDHEQYF TRBJ2-7 TRBV2
CASSYSPSAGTQYF TRBJ2-3 TRBV6-6
CASSQQSGSTDTQYF TRBJ2-3 TRBV7-2
CAWSVRASTDTQYF TRBJ2-3 TRBV30
CASRRQENQPQHF TRBJ1-5 TRBV10-1